The rows below give T cell receptor beta chains drawn from one sample of a study of beta chain features in type 1 diabetes. The repertoire was sequenced with immunoSEQ multiplex PCR; TCRdb's copy has only in-frame clones and lacks some. The data contain around 710,000 clones, around 12% of them singletons. The sequencing input was naive CD4+ T cells from blood. The receptor source for this set is a man aged 25-45 years with type 1 diabetes. Both conserved end residues are part of each CDR3. The order of the fields is CDR3 protein, CDR3 DNA, D gene, V gene, J gene, clone size. The D gene is left open where the match is weak. Size values are once, few and many counts, or a class for expanded clones, and some rows have none.

cdr3_aa: CASSSVLAGTEAFF; cdr3_nt: TGTGCCAGCAGCTCAGTCCTTGCAGGGACTGAAGCTTTCTTT; d_call: .; v_call: TRBV9; j_call: TRBJ1-1; clone_size: .
cdr3_aa: CASSPGTGVYEQYF; cdr3_nt: TGTGCCAGCAGTCCCGGGACAGGGGTTTACGAGCAGTACTTC; d_call: TRBD1; v_call: TRBV7-9; j_call: TRBJ2-7; clone_size: few
cdr3_aa: CSVEEGGVPPFF; cdr3_nt: TGCAGCGTTGAGGAGGGGGGGGTCCCTCCGTTCTTC; d_call: .; v_call: TRBV29-1; j_call: TRBJ2-1; clone_size: .
cdr3_aa: CASTPERGETQYF; cdr3_nt: TGTGCCAGCACCCCGGAGCGGGGGGAGACCCAGTACTTC; d_call: TRBD2; v_call: TRBV6-6; j_call: TRBJ2-5; clone_size: .
cdr3_aa: CASNPGTEKWGEAFF; cdr3_nt: TGTGCCAGCAACCCCGGGACAGAAAAGTGGGGGGAAGCTTTCTTT; d_call: TRBD1; v_call: TRBV5-4; j_call: TRBJ1-1; clone_size: .
cdr3_aa: CASSLSGYQETQYF; cdr3_nt: TGTGCCAGCAGCTTATCCGGATACCAAGAGACCCAGTACTTC; d_call: .; v_call: TRBV7-2; j_call: TRBJ2-5; clone_size: few
cdr3_aa: CASSIRGQPQHF; cdr3_nt: TGTGCCAGTAGTATTCGGGGTCAGCCCCAGCATTTT; d_call: .; v_call: TRBV19; j_call: TRBJ1-5; clone_size: .
cdr3_aa: CASSLSGGGQPQHF; cdr3_nt: TGTGCCAGCAGTTTATCGGGTGGGGGGCAGCCCCAGCATTTT; d_call: .; v_call: TRBV27; j_call: TRBJ1-5; clone_size: .
cdr3_aa: CASSVQGNSNQPQHF; cdr3_nt: TGTGCCAGCAGCGTCCAGGGTAATTCCAATCAGCCCCAGCATTTT; d_call: .; v_call: TRBV6-5; j_call: TRBJ1-5; clone_size: .
cdr3_aa: CASSQGRGARLFF; cdr3_nt: TGTGCCAGCAGCCAAGGACGCGGGGCGCGTCTGTTCTTC; d_call: .; v_call: TRBV14; j_call: TRBJ2-1; clone_size: few
cdr3_aa: CASSPMMNTEAFF; cdr3_nt: TGTGCCAGCAGCCCTATGATGAACACTGAAGCTTTCTTT; d_call: .; v_call: TRBV7-9; j_call: TRBJ1-1; clone_size: few
cdr3_aa: CASSESGRNSPLHF; cdr3_nt: TGTGCCAGCAGTGAATCTGGCAGAAATTCACCCCTCCACTTT; d_call: .; v_call: TRBV2; j_call: TRBJ1-6; clone_size: few
cdr3_aa: CAWSKRDRGSYEQYF; cdr3_nt: TGTGCCTGGAGTAAGAGGGACAGGGGTTCCTACGAGCAGTACTTC; d_call: TRBD1; v_call: TRBV30; j_call: TRBJ2-7; clone_size: few
cdr3_aa: CASSYGEVPRSTYEQYF; cdr3_nt: TGTGCCAGCAGCTACGGGGAGGTTCCCCGGAGCACCTACGAGCAGTACTTC; d_call: .; v_call: TRBV7-2; j_call: TRBJ2-7; clone_size: .
cdr3_aa: CASSTRGRGYGYTF; cdr3_nt: TGTGCCAGTAGTACCCGGGGGCGCGGCTATGGCTACACCTTC; d_call: .; v_call: TRBV19; j_call: TRBJ1-2; clone_size: few
cdr3_aa: CASRRGASNQPQHF; cdr3_nt: TGTGCCAGCAGGAGGGGGGCCAGCAATCAGCCCCAGCATTTT; d_call: .; v_call: TRBV2; j_call: TRBJ1-5; clone_size: few
cdr3_aa: CSVEDDSKHSSYNEQFF; cdr3_nt: TGCAGCGTTGAAGATGACAGTAAACACAGCTCCTACAATGAGCAGTTCTTC; d_call: .; v_call: TRBV29-1; j_call: TRBJ2-1; clone_size: few
cdr3_aa: CASSASEAPSYEQYF; cdr3_nt: TGTGCCAGCAGCGCCTCAGAGGCCCCTTCCTACGAGCAGTACTTC; d_call: .; v_call: TRBV9; j_call: TRBJ2-7; clone_size: few
cdr3_aa: CASSQAHSEGGNIQYF; cdr3_nt: TGTGCCAGCAGCCAAGCCCACAGTGAAGGAGGAAACATTCAGTACTTC; d_call: .; v_call: TRBV4-2; j_call: TRBJ2-4; clone_size: few
cdr3_aa: CASSESRDASPLHF; cdr3_nt: TGTGCCAGCAGTGAATCGAGGGACGCTTCACCCCTCCACTTT; d_call: .; v_call: TRBV25-1; j_call: TRBJ1-6; clone_size: few
cdr3_aa: CASSLDSGNTIYF; cdr3_nt: TGCGCCAGCAGCTTGGACTCTGGAAACACCATATATTTT; d_call: .; v_call: TRBV5-1; j_call: TRBJ1-3; clone_size: .
cdr3_aa: CASSVPGSPTGELFF; cdr3_nt: TGTGCCAGCAGCGTTCCCGGGTCTCCCACCGGGGAGCTGTTTTTT; d_call: .; v_call: TRBV11-2; j_call: TRBJ2-2; clone_size: once
cdr3_aa: CAIRTGLVNTEAFF; cdr3_nt: TGTGCCATCAGGACAGGGTTGGTGAACACTGAAGCTTTCTTT; d_call: TRBD1; v_call: TRBV10-3; j_call: TRBJ1-1; clone_size: few
cdr3_aa: CAWSAGNNSPLHF; cdr3_nt: TGTGCCTGGAGTGCAGGGAATAATTCACCCCTCCACTTT; d_call: .; v_call: TRBV30; j_call: TRBJ1-6; clone_size: .
cdr3_aa: CASSFRRGGTDTQYF; cdr3_nt: TGTGCCAGCAGCTTCCGGAGAGGTGGCACAGATACGCAGTATTTT; d_call: .; v_call: TRBV5-4; j_call: TRBJ2-3; clone_size: few
cdr3_aa: CASSLYQENIQYF; cdr3_nt: TGTGCCAGCAGCTTGTATCAGGAGAACATTCAGTACTTC; d_call: .; v_call: TRBV5-6; j_call: TRBJ2-4; clone_size: .
cdr3_aa: CASTRPRGGSNEQFF; cdr3_nt: TGTGCCAGCACCCGACCCCGCGGGGGCTCGAATGAGCAGTTCTTC; d_call: .; v_call: TRBV6-6; j_call: TRBJ2-1; clone_size: few
cdr3_aa: CASSLQEDTEAFF; cdr3_nt: TGTGCCAGCAGTTTACAGGAGGACACTGAAGCTTTCTTT; d_call: .; v_call: TRBV5-4; j_call: TRBJ1-1; clone_size: .
cdr3_aa: CASSFYTSTDTQYF; cdr3_nt: TGCGCCAGCAGCTTCTACACAAGCACAGATACGCAGTATTTT; d_call: .; v_call: TRBV5-1; j_call: TRBJ2-3; clone_size: few
cdr3_aa: CASSFYEMYRGLTYEQYF; cdr3_nt: TGTGCCAGCAGCTTTTACGAGATGTACAGGGGGCTGACCTACGAGCAGTACTTC; d_call: TRBD1; v_call: TRBV7-9; j_call: TRBJ2-7; clone_size: few
cdr3_aa: CASSFVQDTQYF; cdr3_nt: TGCGCCAGCAGCTTCGTACAAGATACGCAGTATTTT; d_call: .; v_call: TRBV5-1; j_call: TRBJ2-3; clone_size: few
cdr3_aa: CATHGEGDRTDTQYF; cdr3_nt: TGTGCCACGCACGGAGAGGGGGACCGCACAGATACGCAGTATTTT; d_call: .; v_call: TRBV6-6; j_call: TRBJ2-3; clone_size: .
cdr3_aa: CASSVEGPNTGELFF; cdr3_nt: TGTGCCAGCAGCGTAGAGGGGCCGAACACCGGGGAGCTGTTTTTT; d_call: .; v_call: TRBV9; j_call: TRBJ2-2; clone_size: .
cdr3_aa: CASSLRGADYGYTF; cdr3_nt: TGTGCCAGCAGCCTCCGAGGGGCGGATTACGGCTACACCTTC; d_call: .; v_call: TRBV5-4; j_call: TRBJ1-2; clone_size: few
cdr3_aa: CASSFRGPANQPQHF; cdr3_nt: TGTGCCAGCAGTTTCAGGGGCCCTGCCAATCAGCCCCAGCATTTT; d_call: .; v_call: TRBV28; j_call: TRBJ1-5; clone_size: .
cdr3_aa: CASSVDGTSGYTDTQYF; cdr3_nt: TGTGCCAGCAGCGTAGATGGGACTAGCGGTTACACAGATACGCAGTATTTT; d_call: TRBD2; v_call: TRBV9; j_call: TRBJ2-3; clone_size: .
cdr3_aa: CASSSLPGLTTTDTQYF; cdr3_nt: TGCGCCAGCAGCTCACTCCCTGGACTCACCACCACAGATACGCAGTATTTT; d_call: .; v_call: TRBV5-1; j_call: TRBJ2-3; clone_size: few
cdr3_aa: CATSKHQETQYF; cdr3_nt: TGTGCCACCAGCAAACATCAAGAGACCCAGTACTTC; d_call: .; v_call: TRBV15; j_call: TRBJ2-5; clone_size: few
cdr3_aa: CASSTGTGVWQPQHF; cdr3_nt: TGTGCCAGCAGCACAGGGACAGGGGTTTGGCAGCCCCAGCATTTT; d_call: TRBD1; v_call: TRBV9; j_call: TRBJ1-5; clone_size: .
cdr3_aa: CASSSGANEQFF; cdr3_nt: TGTGCCAGCAGCAGCGGGGCTAATGAGCAGTTCTTC; d_call: TRBD2; v_call: TRBV11-2; j_call: TRBJ2-1; clone_size: once
cdr3_aa: CASTRRGDPSTGELFF; cdr3_nt: TGTGCCAGCACAAGGAGGGGAGATCCCTCCACCGGGGAGCTGTTTTTT; d_call: .; v_call: TRBV9; j_call: TRBJ2-2; clone_size: few
cdr3_aa: CASSTRIWTVSFLKRTYF; cdr3_nt: TGTGCCAGCAGCACGAGAATCTGGACAGTCTCCTTCCTAAAGAGGACGTACTTC; d_call: .; v_call: TRBV5-8; j_call: TRBJ2-7; clone_size: .
cdr3_aa: CSVEGTESNYGYTF; cdr3_nt: TGCAGCGTTGAGGGGACAGAGTCCAACTATGGCTACACCTTC; d_call: TRBD1; v_call: TRBV29-1; j_call: TRBJ1-2; clone_size: few
cdr3_aa: CASSPGWSNQAPGELFF; cdr3_nt: TGTGCCAGCAGCCCAGGGTGGTCTAACCAAGCTCCCGGGGAGCTGTTTTTT; d_call: .; v_call: TRBV4-2; j_call: TRBJ2-2; clone_size: few
cdr3_aa: CASSLGLAGAQANTGELFF; cdr3_nt: TGTGCCAGCAGTCTGGGACTAGCGGGGGCCCAAGCGAACACCGGGGAGCTGTTTTTT; d_call: TRBD2; v_call: TRBV9; j_call: TRBJ2-2; clone_size: few
cdr3_aa: CASSAQTVAITGNTIYF; cdr3_nt: TGCGCCAGCAGCGCACAGACAGTAGCGATAACTGGAAACACCATATATTTT; d_call: .; v_call: TRBV4-3; j_call: TRBJ1-3; clone_size: .
cdr3_aa: CSVESGGDEQFF; cdr3_nt: TGCAGCGTTGAGTCCGGGGGCGATGAGCAGTTCTTC; d_call: .; v_call: TRBV29-1; j_call: TRBJ2-1; clone_size: .
cdr3_aa: CSVDVGATNEKLFF; cdr3_nt: TGCAGCGTTGACGTCGGCGCAACTAATGAAAAACTGTTTTTT; d_call: .; v_call: TRBV29-1; j_call: TRBJ1-4; clone_size: few
cdr3_aa: CASSVHRGNTGELFF; cdr3_nt: TGTGCCAGCAGCGTCCACAGGGGGAACACCGGGGAGCTGTTTTTT; d_call: TRBD1; v_call: TRBV9; j_call: TRBJ2-2; clone_size: .
cdr3_aa: CASSGQGSRNEQFF; cdr3_nt: TGTGCCAGCAGTGGACAGGGGAGCCGTAATGAGCAGTTCTTC; d_call: TRBD1; v_call: TRBV6-5; j_call: TRBJ2-1; clone_size: few
cdr3_aa: CASSRSRDWTKGYTF; cdr3_nt: TGTGCCAGCAGTCGCTCTAGGGATTGGACAAAAGGCTACACCTTC; d_call: .; v_call: TRBV6-5; j_call: TRBJ1-2; clone_size: .
cdr3_aa: CAWTGSGNTIYF; cdr3_nt: TGCGCCTGGACTGGCTCTGGAAACACCATATATTTT; d_call: .; v_call: TRBV30; j_call: TRBJ1-3; clone_size: once
cdr3_aa: CASSSRGDEQYF; cdr3_nt: TGCGCCAGCAGCAGCAGGGGCGACGAGCAGTACTTC; d_call: .; v_call: TRBV5-1; j_call: TRBJ2-7; clone_size: .
cdr3_aa: CASSPTGSGYNEQFF; cdr3_nt: TGTGCCAGCAGCCCTACAGGGTCAGGTTACAATGAGCAGTTCTTC; d_call: .; v_call: TRBV7-2; j_call: TRBJ2-1; clone_size: few
cdr3_aa: CASSPKGPNEQFF; cdr3_nt: TGTGCCAGCAGCCCGAAGGGTCCTAATGAGCAGTTCTTC; d_call: .; v_call: TRBV5-4; j_call: TRBJ2-1; clone_size: few
cdr3_aa: CSAGTGVTQETQYF; cdr3_nt: TGCAGCGCGGGGACAGGGGTCACCCAAGAGACCCAGTACTTC; d_call: TRBD1; v_call: TRBV29-1; j_call: TRBJ2-5; clone_size: .
cdr3_aa: CSGGSGQGAPRTEAFF; cdr3_nt: TGCAGCGGAGGGTCGGGACAGGGGGCGCCGAGGACTGAAGCTTTCTTT; d_call: TRBD1; v_call: TRBV29-1; j_call: TRBJ1-1; clone_size: .
cdr3_aa: CASSLAGVNEQYF; cdr3_nt: TGTGCCAGCAGCTTAGCCGGGGTGAACGAGCAGTACTTC; d_call: .; v_call: TRBV7-2; j_call: TRBJ2-7; clone_size: few